This T cell receptor beta chain was observed in a study of blood T cell repertoires in COVID-19. Study-level information: The origin of the acute and convalescent COVID-19 samples was the United States, Italy and Spain.

The age range of participants was about 18 to 95 years, with residence in under 25 US areas. All recovered Cohort 3 donors got two negative PCRs, got clearance, or saw symptom resolution. Under the authors' procedure: It was from reference gene primer amplification that nucleated cell counts were estimated. Only in-frame clones appear in the TCRdb table, and some are missing; sequencing was by immunoSEQ multiplex PCR. V and J calls and clone size are given by that table; D and trimming were obtained from the DNA. The sample contains about 300,000 clones, around 90% of which appear only once. This CDR3 region has 14 residues. The germline V gene has CDR1 GTSNPN and CDR2 SVGIG (reference sequence). The germline V and J ends were trimmed by 4 bases and 2 bases, with 13 bases remaining between them.

The chain carries TRBV30 and TRBJ2-3; no reliable D call. The sample consisted of PBMCs or T cells enriched from blood (not recorded which). The sequence was obtained from a woman in her forties who had recovered from COVID-19. CDR3 protein: CAWNGEVPTDTQYF. Here the CDR3 DNA reads TGTGCCTGGAATGGAGAGGTCCCCACAGATACGCAGTATTTT.